Below, 23 T cell receptor beta chains from the same sample are listed, as sequenced in a study of cytomegalovirus exposure and HLA in healthy donors. Primers included in the PCR were 60 Vbeta and 13 Jbeta primers. The assay was immunoSEQ multiplex PCR, and TCRdb's table has in-frame clones only and misses some. The table shows some 110,000 clones, with around 79% occurring only once. The sample taken for sequencing was PBMCs. These receptors were obtained from a man in his sixties in good health and CMV-seropositive.

The chain combines TRBV6-5 with TRBJ2-1; D ambiguous. The length of the CDR3 is 11 residues. Germline CDR1 reads MNHEY; CDR2 reads SVGAGI. V was cut by 3 bases and J by 7 bases, with 4 bases left in between. The CDR3 protein is CASSYSNEQFF. CDR3 nucleotide sequence: TGTGCCAGCAGTTATAGTAATGAGCAGTTCTTC.

V gene TRBV5-1 combines with J gene TRBJ2-5; a weak D match, TRBD1 (5 bases). The last part of the DNA fits TRBJ2-7 better; the J call may be wrong. This CDR3 spans 14 amino acids. Germline lookup yields CDR1 SGHRS and CDR2 YFSETQ. This CDR3 reads CASSLDTGEGEQYF. The DNA of the CDR3 is TGCGCCAGCAGCTTGGACACAGGAGAAGGCGAGCAGTACTTC.

V usage is TRBV5-4 and J usage is TRBJ2-5; 8 bases map to TRBD1. Trimming removed 1 base from V and 5 bases from J; junction bases left unmatched: 10. CDR1 is SGHNT and CDR2 is YYREEE in the germline V gene (reference sequence). This CDR3 has 16 residues. The CDR3 coding sequence is TGTGCCAGCAGCTTGAAGGAACAGGGGGTTTGGGAGACCCAGTACTTC. Translation gives CASSLKEQGVWETQYF.

V is TRBV7-2 and J is TRBJ2-3; 9 bases line up with TRBD2. CDR3 length equals 17 residues. Germline loops: CDR1 SGHTA, CDR2 FQGNSA. The J segment lost 5 bases and the V segment lost 4 bases, leaving 13 bases of the junction unmatched. In DNA, the CDR3 is TGTGCCAGCAGCTACCGGGGGCGGGGGGGCCTGAGAGATACGCAGTATTTT. Its protein product is CASSYRGRGGLRDTQYF.

V gene TRBV19 combines with J gene TRBJ1-5; possibly TRBD1 for D (6 bases). Deletions cut 6 bases from V and 0 bases from J, with 12 bases between. CDR1 is LNHDA, CDR2 SQIVND, per germline (reference sequence). The CDR3 runs to 15 residues. CDR3 bases: TGTGCCAGTAGCCAGACAGGAAATAGCAATCAGCCCCAGCATTTT. The encoded protein is CASSQTGNSNQPQHF.

This clone appeared once. The gene calls are TRBV5-1 and TRBJ2-1, with 10 positions matching TRBD2. Trimming took 0 bases from V and 5 from J; bases not matched to a gene: 5. CDR3 length: 16 residues. The V gene's germline CDR1 is SGHRS and CDR2 YFSETQ. The CDR3 DNA sequence: TGCGCCAGCAGCTTGGCCGCTCTAGCGGGGGACAATGAGCAGTTCTTC. Protein product: CASSLAALAGDNEQFF.

This chain links TRBV18 with TRBJ1-2; 7 nucleotides agree with TRBD1. This CDR3 is 14 amino acids long. Per the germline V gene, CDR1 is KGHSH and CDR2 is LQKENI. V was pared by 2 bases and J by 3 bases, with 3 bases of the junction left unmatched. DNA for the CDR3: TGTGCCAGCTCACCAGGGCAGGGGGACTATGGCTACACCTTC. Amino acids: CASSPGQGDYGYTF.

Only one count was recorded for this clone. This chain joins TRBV7-7 and TRBJ2-1; D ambiguous. CDR3 length: 15 residues. The germline V gene has CDR1 SSHAT and CDR2 FNYEAQ (reference sequence). V was cut by 5 bases and J by 6 bases, with 17 bases left in between. Written as DNA, the CDR3 is TGTGCCAGCAGCCCATCGGCCGGAGTACCCAATGAGCAGTTCTTC. It is translated as CASSPSAGVPNEQFF.

The rearrangement uses TRBV15 and TRBJ1-6, with 9 bases matching TRBD1. The germline V gene has CDR1 LNHNV and CDR2 YYDKDF (reference sequence). CDR3 size: 15 residues. The trim removed 4 bases at V and 13 bases at J, leaving 11 bases unmatched. CDR3 coding DNA: TGTGCCACCAGCAAATCCGGGACAGGGCCTCTGCCCCTCCACTTT. Its translation is CATSKSGTGPLPLHF. Based on the CDR3 plus reference TRBV15 and TRBJ1-6, the full variable domain is DAMVIQNPRYQVTQFGKPVTLSCSQTLNHNVMYWYQQKSSQAPKLLFHYYDKDFNNEADTPDNFQSRRPNTSFCFLDIRSPGLGDTAMYLCATSKSGTGPLPLHFGNGTRLTVT.

The rearrangement joins TRBV27 to TRBJ1-3; D might be TRBD1 (6 bases). The V gene's germline CDR1 is MNHEY and CDR2 SMNVEV (reference sequence). This CDR3 contains 15 residues. Trimming shortened V by 3 bases and J by 4 bases, and 13 bases separated the two germline ends. The CDR3 DNA reads as TGTGCCAGCAGTTTGTTAGGGGGTGCCGGAAACACCATATATTTT. It yields the protein CASSLLGGAGNTIYF.

The gene calls are TRBV6-1 and TRBJ1-1; maybe TRBD1 (5 bases). In germline, CDR1 is MNHNS, CDR2 SASEGT. This CDR3 region has 13 residues. Trimming left V 3 bases short and J 4 bases short, with 9 bases between. The CDR3 nucleotides are TGTGCCAGCAGTGACTCGGGGGGCACTGAAGCTTTCTTT. Its translation is CASSDSGGTEAFF.

The rearrangement links TRBV5-6 to TRBJ2-3; D is perhaps TRBD2 (6 bases). Trimming removed 4 bases at V and 4 bases at J, with 13 bases between. This CDR3 has 14 residues. CDR1 SGHDT and CDR2 YYEEEE come from the germline V gene. The CDR3 here is CASSPDTSPDTQYF. The CDR3 nucleotides read TGTGCCAGCAGCCCCGATACTAGCCCAGATACGCAGTATTTT.

V gene TRBV18 combines with J gene TRBJ1-5; a weak D match, TRBD1 (5 bases). Trimming shortened V by 6 bases and J by 6 bases, and 21 bases separated the two germline ends. The germline V gene encodes CDR1 KGHSH and CDR2 LQKENI. CDR3 length: 16 residues. The CDR3 coding sequence is TGTGCCAGCTCCCCAGGGAGTGGGGGAGGAGTTCAGCCCCAGCATTTT. Residues: CASSPGSGGGVQPQHF.

This chain links TRBV7-6 with TRBJ2-5, with TRBD1 matching over 8 bases. V dropped 5 bases and J dropped 2; count of bases not matched to a gene: 7. Looked up from germline, CDR1 is SGHVS and CDR2 is FNYEAQ. The CDR3 consists of 15 residues. The DNA for the CDR3 is TGTGCCAGCAGCCAAATGGACAGGGCACAAGAGACCCAGTACTTC. Amino acid sequence: CASSQMDRAQETQYF.

The chain recombines TRBV28 with TRBJ2-7; TRBD1 might be the D (5 bases). The V gene's germline CDR1 is MDHEN and CDR2 SYDVKM. This CDR3 contains 13 residues. The ends were cut back, 4 bases at V and 0 bases at J, with 7 bases in the middle. The CDR3 DNA reads TGTGCCAGCAGTTACAGGAGCTCCTACGAGCAGTACTTC. It is translated as CASSYRSSYEQYF.

The chain couples TRBV2 to TRBJ1-2; 7 positions agree with TRBD1. V was clipped by 2 bases and J by 4 bases; unmatched bases: 10. The CDR3 spans 16 residues. Germline values: CDR1 SNHLY, CDR2 FYNNEI. The CDR3 reads CASSESRSRGAYGYTF. In DNA, the CDR3 is TGTGCCAGCAGTGAAAGTCGTAGCAGGGGGGCCTATGGCTACACCTTC.

A single count supports this clone. Here the CDR3 DNA reads TGTGCCAGTAGTATAGGGGACAACTCCTACAATGAGCAGTTCTTC. Its protein product is CASSIGDNSYNEQFF. V gene TRBV19 combines with J gene TRBJ2-1, with D possibly TRBD1 on 6 matching bases. CDR1 LNHDA and CDR2 SQIVND come from the germline V gene (reference sequence). The CDR3 sequence is 15 residues long. The V gene lost 1 base and the J gene lost 0 bases, with 7 bases spanning the gap.

This clone has more than one count but fewer than ten. V gene TRBV19 combines with J gene TRBJ1-3; TRBD1 aligns across 9 bases. Germline CDR1 reads LNHDA; CDR2 reads SQIVND (reference sequence). The CDR3 sequence is 16 residues long. J lost 8 bases, V lost 5 bases, and 13 bases had no gene match. CDR3: CASSGSSPGQGYTIYF. CDR3 nucleotides: TGTGCCAGTAGTGGATCTTCACCGGGACAGGGATACACCATATATTTT.

The chain uses TRBV7-9 and TRBJ1-2, with D possibly TRBD1 on 5 matching bases. V lost 11 bases to trimming and J lost 8 bases, with 18 bases between them. The CDR3 is made up of 12 amino acids. Germline CDR1 SEHNR, CDR2 FQNEAQ (reference sequence). The CDR3 protein is CASSGRGEGYTF. The DNA of the CDR3 is TGTGCCTCTTCGGGACGGGGGGAAGGCTACACCTTC.

The chain uses TRBV5-4 and TRBJ1-2; D possibly corresponds to TRBD1 (5 bases). Germline CDR1 is SGHNT and CDR2 is YYREEE (reference sequence). Trimming pared 3 bases from V and 4 bases from J, leaving 16 bases between. The CDR3 has 15 amino acids. Here the CDR3 reads CASSSPAQGGYGYTF. The DNA of the CDR3 is TGTGCCAGCAGCTCCCCCGCGCAGGGCGGCTATGGCTACACCTTC.

This clone came up many times. The CDR3 reads CASSSPGLGEKLFF. CDR3 DNA sequence: TGTGCCAGCAGCTCTCCGGGGTTAGGTGAAAAACTGTTTTTT. This chain connects TRBV5-8 to TRBJ1-4; D remains unclear. The germline V and J ends were trimmed by 3 bases and 7 bases, with 13 bases remaining between them. The CDR3 loop spans 14 amino acids. Germline CDR1 reads SGHTS; CDR2 reads YDEGEE.

The genes are TRBV7-9 and TRBJ2-2, with D possibly being TRBD1 (6 bases). The CDR3 sequence is 16 residues long. Germline loops: CDR1 SEHNR, CDR2 FQNEAQ (reference sequence). V lost 1 base to trimming and J lost 4 bases, with 13 bases between them. CDR3 bases: TGTGCCAGCAGCTTAGTACAGGGTTGGAGCACCGGGGAGCTGTTTTTT. Translation: CASSLVQGWSTGELFF.

This chain uses TRBV7-2 with TRBJ1-5, with D maybe TRBD1 (6 bases). The germline V gene encodes CDR1 SGHTA and CDR2 FQGNSA. The V end was cut by 3 bases, the J end by 4 bases, with 16 bases between. The CDR3 spans 16 residues. The CDR3 sequence is CASSLEQGRLNQPQHF. The DNA for the CDR3 is TGTGCCAGCAGCTTGGAACAGGGACGCTTAAATCAGCCCCAGCATTTT.